A selection of T cell receptor beta chains follows, all from one sample in a study of shared clonotypes between healthy human individuals. TCRdb's copy holds only in-frame clones and misses some; the assay was immunoSEQ multiplex PCR. The table includes roughly 1,000,000 clones, around 78% detected once. The sequenced material came from memory CD4+ T cells from PBMCs. Receptors originate from a man aged 18 to 30 in good health. Some clones in this sample may be carry-over from other donors' samples. CDR3s include the opening cysteine and the closing phenylalanine or tryptophan. A D gene is named only where the DNA matches it firmly. A clone size is listed for some rows: how often the clone was seen (once, few, many), or a class if it is expanded.

CDR3 DNA	CDR3 protein	V gene	D gene	clone size	J gene
TGTGCCAGTAGTCGACAGGGAGAGACCCAGTACTTC	CASSRQGETQYF	TRBV19	TRBD1	-	TRBJ2-5
TGTGCCAGCCAGATAGGGGGTGGGGAGACCCAGTACTTC	CASQIGGGETQYF	TRBV7-8	-	-	TRBJ2-5
TGTGCCAGCAGCCCCGGGACTTACTACGAGCAGTACTTC	CASSPGTYYEQYF	TRBV7-9	-	-	TRBJ2-7
TGCGCCAGCAGCTTGGCGGAGGACAGGGAGAACACTGAAGCTTTCTTT	CASSLAEDRENTEAFF	TRBV5-1	TRBD1	-	TRBJ1-1
TGTAGCGTTGCAGCTGATAATAATTCACCCCTCCACTTT	CSVAADNNSPLHF	TRBV29-1	-	-	TRBJ1-6
TGCGCCAGCAGCCAAGAGACAGGGACAGGAAACACCATATATTTT	CASSQETGTGNTIYF	TRBV4-1	TRBD1	many	TRBJ1-3
TGCAGCGTTGAAGGCTTTTTCGGCACTGAAGCTTTCTTT	CSVEGFFGTEAFF	TRBV29-1	-	-	TRBJ1-1
TGTGCCTGGAGTAATCCCCCTGAGAGACAGGGCACTGAAGCTTTCTTT	CAWSNPPERQGTEAFF	TRBV30	TRBD1	-	TRBJ1-1
TGTGCCAGCAGCTTAAGGGGGAGTGGACTGTCCCAAGAGACCCAGTACTTC	CASSLRGSGLSQETQYF	TRBV7-9	-	few	TRBJ2-5
TGCGCCAGCAGCTCCGGGACAGACCCGCAGTTCTTC	CASSSGTDPQFF	TRBV10-2	TRBD1	-	TRBJ2-1
TGTGCCAGCAGCGGACTAGCGGGCGAGACCCAGTACTTC	CASSGLAGETQYF	TRBV7-9	TRBD2	-	TRBJ2-5
TGTGCCAGCAGCCAACACGCCAACCCCCAGTTCGCTAACTATGGCTACACCTTC	CASSQHANPQFANYGYTF	TRBV4-2	-	few	TRBJ1-2
TGCGCCAGCAATGTAGGGGTAGGTGGAGATACGCAGTATTTT	CASNVGVGGDTQYF	TRBV5-1	-	-	TRBJ2-3
TGTGCCAGCAGTCCCGAACAGGGGGCAACAGGCTACACCTTC	CASSPEQGATGYTF	TRBV2	TRBD1	-	TRBJ1-2
TGCGCCAGCAGCTTGGTAGGGGGCGAAGGCTACACCTTC	CASSLVGGEGYTF	TRBV5-1	TRBD1	-	TRBJ1-2
TGTGCCAGCAGTCTCCGGTGGGGTGAGCAGTTCTTC	CASSLRWGEQFF	TRBV28	-	-	TRBJ2-1
TGCGCCAGCAGCTCGGGGGTCATGAACACTGAAGCTTTCTTT	CASSSGVMNTEAFF	TRBV5-1	-	-	TRBJ1-1
TGTGCCAGCAGCCGCCGGGACAGGGGGACTGAGACCCAGTACTTC	CASSRRDRGTETQYF	TRBV25-1	TRBD1	-	TRBJ2-5
TGTGCCAGCAGTTTATCAGACGGGACAGGGGGAGTCTATGGGGCCAACGTCCTGACTTTC	CASSLSDGTGGVYGANVLTF	TRBV27	TRBD1	-	TRBJ2-6
TGTGCCAGCAGCTCGGGGCCCGGGGCGGCGGGAGGGAATGAGCAGTTCTTC	CASSSGPGAAGGNEQFF	TRBV7-6	TRBD2	once	TRBJ2-1
TGTGCCAGCTCACCGGACGGCCTCTCTGGAAACACCATATATTTT	CASSPDGLSGNTIYF	TRBV18	-	-	TRBJ1-3
TGTGCCAGCAGTTTCCGGACAGGGGCACTACCCGATCCCTTC	CASSFRTGALPDPF	TRBV6-6	TRBD1	-	TRBJ1-2
TGTGCCAGCAGTCGACAGGGTAACTATGGCTACACCTTC	CASSRQGNYGYTF	TRBV5-6	TRBD1	-	TRBJ1-2
TGCGCCAGCAGCCCGACAGGGGCAGGGAAGTTCTTC	CASSPTGAGKFF	TRBV5-1	TRBD1	-	TRBJ2-1
TGCGCCAGCAGCCCCTATAGGCCGCCTGGAAACACCATATATTTT	CASSPYRPPGNTIYF	TRBV5-1	-	-	TRBJ1-3
TGTGCCAGCAGACCCCCTGGGCCTCTCTACGAGCAGTACTTC	CASRPPGPLYEQYF	TRBV6-6	-	once	TRBJ2-7
TGCGCCAGCAGCCAAGGGTCTGCCGAATCCTACGAGCAGTACTTC	CASSQGSAESYEQYF	TRBV4-1	-	-	TRBJ2-7